The 21 T cell receptor beta chains listed next were all sequenced from one sample in a study of blood T cell repertoires in COVID-19. Produced via immunoSEQ multiplex PCR; TCRdb's table is partial and in-frame only. The sample has roughly 320,000 clones; around 90% are singletons. Sequencing used peripheral blood. The receptors were sampled from a woman aged 50 to 60 with COVID-19, enrolled during active disease.

This sequence joins TRBV6-5 and TRBJ1-1, with D perhaps TRBD1 (6 bases). The CDR3 spans 14 residues. The V end lost 6 bases, the J end lost 1 base, and 12 bases lay between the germline ends. Germline values: CDR1 MNHEY, CDR2 SVGAGI. Written as DNA, the CDR3 is TGTGCCAGCAGACCCGGGACATCGAACACTGAAGCTTTCTTT. It specifies CASRPGTSNTEAFF.

The chain carries TRBV19 and TRBJ2-1, with D maybe TRBD1 (7 bases). Germline CDR1 is LNHDA and CDR2 is SQIVND (reference sequence). Trimming stripped 2 bases from V and 7 bases from J, with 12 bases between. This CDR3 comprises 14 residues. The CDR3 DNA reads as TGTGCCAGTAGTATATCCAGGGGGAGGAATGAGCAGTTCTTC. This codes for CASSISRGRNEQFF.

This clone has a single count. The chain uses TRBV2 and TRBJ2-7, with D unresolved. This CDR3 has 14 residues. V was pared by 5 bases and J by 0 bases, with 11 bases between. The V gene's germline CDR1 is SNHLY and CDR2 FYNNEI. The CDR3 nucleotides read TGTGCCAGCAGTATAGCCGGTGACTCCTACGAGCAGTACTTC. This gives the protein CASSIAGDSYEQYF.

The genes are TRBV9 and TRBJ2-3; D is ambiguous. The CDR3 contains 13 residues. V lost 2 bases and J lost 5, with 9 bases in between. The germline V gene has CDR1 SGDLS and CDR2 YYNGEE. This CDR3 reads CASSVSPQDTQYF. CDR3 DNA: TGTGCCAGCAGCGTCAGTCCACAAGATACGCAGTATTTT.

V usage is TRBV11-3 and J usage is TRBJ1-6, with D possibly TRBD1 on 5 matching bases. This CDR3 is 14 amino acids long. Trimming left V 5 bases short and J 6 bases short, with 11 bases between. Germline CDR1 and CDR2: SGHNT and YENEEA. CDR3 amino acids: CASSARGVNSPLHF. The DNA of the CDR3 is TGTGCCAGCAGCGCGCGGGGGGTTAATTCACCCCTCCACTTT.

J is TRBJ2-1 and V is TRBV11-2; perhaps TRBD2 as D (5 bases). The germline gives CDR1 SGHAT, CDR2 FQNNGV. This CDR3 is built from 12 residues. V lost 5 bases and J 12 bases, leaving 14 bases between the germline ends. The CDR3 nucleotides read TGTGCCAGCAGCCCATTGGGAGCCCGGCAGTTCTTC. Its protein product is CASSPLGARQFF.

The chain links TRBV25-1 to TRBJ2-1; 7 bases map to TRBD1. The CDR3 has 18 amino acids. Germline lookup yields CDR1 MGHDK and CDR2 SYGVNS. Losses at the gene ends were 3 bases for V and 5 bases for J; bases not matched to a gene: 16. This CDR3 reads CASSDPTFQGVTDNEQFF. The CDR3 DNA sequence: TGTGCCAGCAGTGATCCCACCTTTCAGGGGGTTACGGACAATGAGCAGTTCTTC.

This chain uses TRBV27 with TRBJ2-7; possible D gene TRBD2, 6 bases. CDR1 and CDR2 (germline): MNHEY, SMNVEV (reference sequence). V dropped 5 bases and J dropped 3 bases, with 14 bases sitting between them. The CDR3 covers 14 residues. The CDR3 DNA follows: TGTGCCAGCAGTCTCCGGGACTTAAACTACGAGCAGTACTTC. Amino acids: CASSLRDLNYEQYF.

In its sample, this clone was seen once. The chain has TRBV18 and TRBJ2-7, with D tentatively TRBD1 (5 bases). This CDR3 comprises 15 residues. The germline gives CDR1 KGHSH, CDR2 LQKENI. With 4 bases removed from V and 2 bases from J, the gap between germline ends came to 15 bases. In DNA form, the CDR3 reads TGTGCCAGCTCACTTATTTTAGGGGAACCCTACGAGCAGTACTTC. It is translated as CASSLILGEPYEQYF.

CDR3 in amino acids: CASSFGQGGIQPQHF. The CDR3 bases are TGTGCCAGCAGCTTTGGACAGGGTGGGATCCAGCCCCAGCATTTT. V is TRBV5-6 and J is TRBJ1-5, with 8 positions matching TRBD1. J gave up 7 bases and V 2 bases, and 8 bases lay outside the gene matches. The germline V gene encodes CDR1 SGHDT and CDR2 YYEEEE. This CDR3 contains 15 residues.

The chain recombines TRBV2 with TRBJ1-3; weak D call: TRBD1 (5 bases). CDR1 and CDR2 (germline): SNHLY, FYNNEI. This CDR3 has 15 amino acids. With 6 bases removed from V and 5 bases from J, the gap between germline ends came to 17 bases. As DNA, the CDR3 is TGTGCCAGCAGCCGGGGGAACGGCGGGAGAAACACCATATATTTT. Translating it yields CASSRGNGGRNTIYF.

This rearrangement joins TRBV7-2 to TRBJ2-3, with D perhaps matching TRBD2 (5 bases). V lost 2 bases to trimming and J lost 0 bases, with 9 bases between them. This CDR3 has 15 amino acids. CDR1 is SGHTA and CDR2 is FQGNSA in the germline V gene. The CDR3 reads CASSLSPGSTDTQYF. The CDR3 coding sequence is TGTGCCAGCAGCTTAAGCCCGGGAAGCACAGATACGCAGTATTTT. The entire variable domain, with the rest obtained from reference TRBV7-2 and TRBJ2-3, is as follows: GAGVSQSPSNKVTEKGKDVELRCDPISGHTALYWYRQSLGQGLEFLIYFQGNSAPDKSGLPSDRFSAERTGGSVSTLTIQRTQQEDSAVYLCASSLSPGSTDTQYFGPGTRLTVL.

The V call is TRBV4-3, the J call TRBJ2-1, with 8 bases fitting TRBD2. Looked up from germline, CDR1 is LGHNA and CDR2 is YSLEER. Trimming took 4 bases from V and 7 from J; bases not matched to a gene: 12. The CDR3 consists of 16 residues. The CDR3 sequence: CASSREASGRGNEQFF. In DNA, the CDR3 is TGCGCCAGCAGCCGCGAGGCCAGCGGGAGAGGGAATGAGCAGTTCTTC.

This clone was picked up one time. The CDR3 nucleotides are TGTGCCAGCAGCTCCTTTAGGTTAACTAGCGATTACAATGAGCAGTTCTTC. Encoded protein: CASSSFRLTSDYNEQFF. The V call is TRBV11-2, the J call TRBJ2-1, with 7 nucleotides matching TRBD2. Germline trimming cut 4 bases from V and 4 bases from J; bases unmatched to any gene: 13. The CDR3 has 17 amino acids. Germline V CDR1 and CDR2: SGHAT, FQNNGV.

The chain uses TRBV3-1 (or the pseudogene TRBV3-2) and TRBJ2-1; 10 bases are shared with TRBD2. Unmatched junction bases numbered 7, after V lost 6 bases and J lost 5 bases. The CDR3 is 15 residues long. From germline, CDR1 is LGHDT and CDR2 YNNKEL (reference sequence). The CDR3 nucleotides read TGTGCCAGCAGACAGCGGGAGGGGGGGCACAATGAGCAGTTCTTC. The encoded protein is CASRQREGGHNEQFF.

This clone was recorded once. The rearrangement links TRBV27 to TRBJ2-1, with D perhaps matching TRBD2 (5 bases). The CDR3 covers 18 residues. V lost 0 bases to trimming and J lost 0 bases, with 15 bases between them. Germline lookup yields CDR1 MNHEY and CDR2 SMNVEV (reference sequence). In DNA, the CDR3 is TGTGCCAGCAGTTTATCATGGACTTTGACCAGCTCCTACAATGAGCAGTTCTTC. Protein product: CASSLSWTLTSSYNEQFF.

V gene TRBV27 combines with J gene TRBJ1-2; perhaps TRBD1 as D (5 bases). CDR3 size: 13 residues. The V gene lost 5 bases and the J gene lost 5 bases, with 12 bases spanning the gap. Germline CDR1 and CDR2: MNHEY and SMNVEV (reference sequence). The CDR3 protein is CASSQGGFYGYTF. The CDR3 bases are TGTGCCAGCAGTCAGGGCGGTTTTTATGGCTACACCTTC.

The V gene is TRBV7-6, the J gene TRBJ2-7; TRBD1 agrees at 10 bases. V lost 4 bases to trimming and J lost 6 bases; unmatched junction nucleotides: 12. CDR1 is SGHVS and CDR2 is FNYEAQ in the germline V gene. The CDR3 sequence is 16 residues long. CDR3 loop: CASSWARDRGSLEQYF. Written as DNA, the CDR3 is TGTGCCAGCAGCTGGGCGCGGGACAGGGGCTCCCTCGAGCAGTACTTC.

The rearrangement joins TRBV24-1 to TRBJ2-2, with TRBD1 identical over 10 bases. J gave up 4 bases and V 9 bases, and 7 bases lay outside the gene matches. There are 15 residues in the CDR3. Germline V gene sequence: CDR1 KGHDR, CDR2 SFDVKD. The CDR3: CATGGTGAVTGELFF. CDR3 DNA sequence: TGTGCCACCGGGGGGACAGGGGCTGTCACCGGGGAGCTGTTTTTT.

This chain joins TRBV30 and TRBJ1-2; 12 positions agree with TRBD1. Trimming removed 5 bases from V and 5 bases from J; junction bases left unmatched: 15. The CDR3 runs to 17 residues. The germline V gene encodes CDR1 GTSNPN and CDR2 SVGIG (reference sequence). The CDR3 reads CAWLNPGQGALGYGYTF. In DNA, the CDR3 is TGTGCCTGGCTGAACCCGGGACAGGGGGCCCTAGGATATGGCTACACCTTC.

This clone was detected only once. J is TRBJ1-4 and V is TRBV7-9, with a weak D call TRBD1 (5 bases). CDR3 length: 16 residues. The germline V gene encodes CDR1 SEHNR and CDR2 FQNEAQ (reference sequence). The ends were cut back, 3 bases at V and 8 bases at J, with 19 bases in the middle. CDR3 sequence reads: CASSLSGRGGPEKLFF. The CDR3 nucleotides read TGTGCCAGCAGCTTGAGTGGAAGGGGAGGGCCCGAAAAACTGTTTTTT.